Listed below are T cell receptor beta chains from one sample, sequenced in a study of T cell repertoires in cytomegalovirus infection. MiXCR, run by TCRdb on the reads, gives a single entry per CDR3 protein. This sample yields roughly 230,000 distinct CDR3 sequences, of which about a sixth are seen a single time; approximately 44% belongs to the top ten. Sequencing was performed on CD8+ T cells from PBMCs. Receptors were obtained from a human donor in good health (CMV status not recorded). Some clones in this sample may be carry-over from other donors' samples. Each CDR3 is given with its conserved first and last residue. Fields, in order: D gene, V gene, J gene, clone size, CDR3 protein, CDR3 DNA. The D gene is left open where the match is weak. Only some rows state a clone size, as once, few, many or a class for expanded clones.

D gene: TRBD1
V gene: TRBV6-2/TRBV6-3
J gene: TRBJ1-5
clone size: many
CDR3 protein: CASSYHYRDREGSNQPQHF
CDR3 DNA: TGTGCCAGCAGTTACCACTACCGGGACAGGGAGGGTAGCAATCAGCCCCAGCATTTT

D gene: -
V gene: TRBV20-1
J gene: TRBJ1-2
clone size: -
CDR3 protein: CSADSRRNYGYTF
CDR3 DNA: TGCAGTGCCGACAGCCGGAGAAACTATGGCTACACCTTC

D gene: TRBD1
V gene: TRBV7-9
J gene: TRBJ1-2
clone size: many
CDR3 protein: CASSPEPGQGVNYGYTF
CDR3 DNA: TGTGCCAGCAGCCCGGAGCCGGGACAGGGAGTAAACTATGGCTACACCTTC

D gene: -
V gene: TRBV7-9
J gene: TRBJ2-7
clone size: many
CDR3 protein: CASSLDGYDEQYF
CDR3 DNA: TGTGCCAGCAGCTTAGACGGGTACGACGAGCAGTACTTC

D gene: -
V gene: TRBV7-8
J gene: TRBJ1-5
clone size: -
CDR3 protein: CASSRMTGSRNQPQHF
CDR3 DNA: TGTGCCAGCAGTAGGATGACAGGTTCTCGTAATCAGCCCCAGCATTTT

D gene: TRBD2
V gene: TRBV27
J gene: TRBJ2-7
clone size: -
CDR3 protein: CASSLGRPGGSYEQYF
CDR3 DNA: TGTGCCAGCAGTTTAGGCAGACCGGGAGGAAGTTACGAGCAGTACTTC

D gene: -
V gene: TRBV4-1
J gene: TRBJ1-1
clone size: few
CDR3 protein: CASSQGGENTEAFF
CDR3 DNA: TGCGCCAGCAGCCAAGGGGGGGAGAACACTGAAGCTTTCTTT

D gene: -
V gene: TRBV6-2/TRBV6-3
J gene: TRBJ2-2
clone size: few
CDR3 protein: CASSYSVYGELFF
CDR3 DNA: TGTGCCAGCAGTTACTCGGTCTACGGGGAGCTGTTTTTT

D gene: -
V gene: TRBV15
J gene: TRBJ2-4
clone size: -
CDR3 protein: CATSSSWTGIQYF
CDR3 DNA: TGTGCCACCAGCAGTAGTTGGACGGGCATTCAGTACTTC

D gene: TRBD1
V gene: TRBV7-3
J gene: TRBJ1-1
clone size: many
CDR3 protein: CASSGGQGARSVNTEAFF
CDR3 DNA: TGTGCCAGCAGCGGGGGACAGGGGGCCAGGAGCGTGAACACTGAAGCTTTCTTT

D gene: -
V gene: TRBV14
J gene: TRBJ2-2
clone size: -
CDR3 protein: CASSQTGKSGELFF
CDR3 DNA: TGTGCCAGCAGCCAAACAGGGAAGTCCGGGGAGCTGTTTTTT

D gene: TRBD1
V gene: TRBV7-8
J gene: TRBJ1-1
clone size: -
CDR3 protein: CASSPGTGGAGDTEAFF
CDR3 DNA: TGTGCCAGCAGCCCCGGGACAGGGGGCGCAGGGGACACTGAAGCTTTCTTT

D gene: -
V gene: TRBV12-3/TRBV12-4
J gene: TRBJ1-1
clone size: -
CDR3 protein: CASTDGREGAFF
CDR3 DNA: TGTGCCAGCACTGATGGTCGGGAGGGGGCTTTCTTT

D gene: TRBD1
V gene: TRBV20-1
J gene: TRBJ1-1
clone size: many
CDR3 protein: CSARDGTGDTEAFF
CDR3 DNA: TGCAGTGCTAGAGATGGGACAGGGGACACTGAAGCTTTCTTT

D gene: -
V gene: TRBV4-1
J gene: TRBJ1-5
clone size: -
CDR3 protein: CASSQDYGHSRRPQHF
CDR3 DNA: TGCGCCAGCAGCCAAGATTATGGTCACAGTCGGAGGCCCCAGCATTTT

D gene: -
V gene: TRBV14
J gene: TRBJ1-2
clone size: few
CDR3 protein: CASSQVLTSGAYGYTF
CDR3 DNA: TGTGCCAGCAGCCAAGTCCTGACGTCGGGAGCCTATGGCTACACCTTC

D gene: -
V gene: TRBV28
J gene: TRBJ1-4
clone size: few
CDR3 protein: CASSTYTNEKLFF
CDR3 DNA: TGTGCCAGCAGTACCTATACTAATGAAAAACTGTTTTTT

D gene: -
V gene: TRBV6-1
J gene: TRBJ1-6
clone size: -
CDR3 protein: CASGLRANIRLDSPLHF
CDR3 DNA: TGTGCCAGCGGACTCCGCGCCAATATCCGCCTGGATTCACCCCTCCACTTT

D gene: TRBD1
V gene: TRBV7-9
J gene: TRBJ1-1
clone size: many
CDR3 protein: CASSLARTGTDTEAFF
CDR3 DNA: TGTGCCAGCAGCTTGGCTAGGACAGGGACGGACACTGAAGCTTTCTTT

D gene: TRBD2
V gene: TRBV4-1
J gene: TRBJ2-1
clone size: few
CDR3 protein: CASSTRIAGGDEQFF
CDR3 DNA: TGCGCCAGCAGCACCCGAATAGCGGGGGGCGATGAGCAGTTCTTC

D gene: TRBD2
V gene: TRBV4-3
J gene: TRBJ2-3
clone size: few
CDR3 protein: CASSQAPRGVTDTQYF
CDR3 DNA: TGCGCCAGCAGCCAAGCCCCACGGGGGGTAACAGATACGCAGTATTTT

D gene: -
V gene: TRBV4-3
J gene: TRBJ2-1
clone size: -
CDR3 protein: CASAPEAEKTGYNEQFF
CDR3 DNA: TGCGCCAGTGCTCCGGAGGCCGAGAAAACTGGGTACAATGAGCAGTTCTTC

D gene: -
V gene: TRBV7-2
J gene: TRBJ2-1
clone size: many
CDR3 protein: CASSLGGGNKQFF
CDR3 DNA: TGTGCCAGCAGCTTAGGTGGTGGTAACAAGCAGTTCTTC

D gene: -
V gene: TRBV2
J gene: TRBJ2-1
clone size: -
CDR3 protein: CASNLGNSYNEQFF
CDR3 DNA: TGTGCCAGCAATTTGGGTAACTCCTACAATGAGCAGTTCTTC

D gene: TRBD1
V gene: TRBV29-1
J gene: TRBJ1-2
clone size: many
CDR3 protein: CSAPETGQGDYGYTF
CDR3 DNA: TGCAGCGCACCTGAGACGGGACAGGGAGACTATGGCTACACCTTC

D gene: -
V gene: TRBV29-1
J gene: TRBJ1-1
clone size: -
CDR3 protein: CSVWGGNPLMNTEAFF
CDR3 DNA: TGCAGCGTTTGGGGCGGGAACCCCCTCATGAACACTGAAGCTTTCTTT

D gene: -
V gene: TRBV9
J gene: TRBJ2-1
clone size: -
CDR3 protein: CASSVDGGLYNEQFF
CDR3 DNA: TGTGCCAGCAGCGTAGACGGGGGCCTCTACAATGAGCAGTTCTTC

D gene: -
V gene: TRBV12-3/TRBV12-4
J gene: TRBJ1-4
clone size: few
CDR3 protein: CASSPGTGVFDEKLFF
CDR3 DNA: TGTGCCAGCAGTCCAGGGACGGGAGTATTCGACGAAAAACTGTTTTTT

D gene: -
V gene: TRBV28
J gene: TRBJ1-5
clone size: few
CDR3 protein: CASSLRGENQPQHF
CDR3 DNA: TGTGCCAGCAGTTTGAGGGGGGAAAATCAGCCCCAGCATTTT

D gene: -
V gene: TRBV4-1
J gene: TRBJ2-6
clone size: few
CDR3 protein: CASSQEGLISGANVLTF
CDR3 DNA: TGCGCCAGCAGCCAAGAAGGCCTGATATCTGGGGCCAACGTCCTGACTTTC

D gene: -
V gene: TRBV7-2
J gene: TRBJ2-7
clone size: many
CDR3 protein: CASSFGGGVNNEQYF
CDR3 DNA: TGTGCCAGCAGCTTTGGAGGGGGCGTAAATAACGAGCAGTACTTC

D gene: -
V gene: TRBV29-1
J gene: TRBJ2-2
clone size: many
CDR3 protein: CSVEDFGQNTGELFF
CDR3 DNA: TGCAGCGTTGAAGATTTCGGGCAAAACACCGGGGAGCTGTTTTTT

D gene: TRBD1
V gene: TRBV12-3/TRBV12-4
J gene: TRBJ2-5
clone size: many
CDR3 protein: CASSVTGGGMTQYF
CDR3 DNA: TGTGCCAGCAGTGTAACAGGGGGCGGGATGACCCAGTACTTC

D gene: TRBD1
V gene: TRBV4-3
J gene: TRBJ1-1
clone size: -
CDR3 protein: CASSQDLLWGQGITEAFF
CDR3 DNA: TGCGCCAGCAGCCAAGATCTTCTTTGGGGACAGGGAATTACTGAAGCTTTCTTT

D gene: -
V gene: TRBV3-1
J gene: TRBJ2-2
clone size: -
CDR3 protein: CASMKETGELFF
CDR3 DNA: TGTGCCAGCATGAAGGAGACCGGGGAGCTGTTTTTT

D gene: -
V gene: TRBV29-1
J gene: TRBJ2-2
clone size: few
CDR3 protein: CSVARGWTGELFF
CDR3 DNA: TGCAGCGTTGCCAGGGGATGGACCGGGGAGCTGTTTTTT

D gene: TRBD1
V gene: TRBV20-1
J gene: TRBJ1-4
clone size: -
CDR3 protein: CSARASRDRGEKLFF
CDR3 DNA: TGCAGTGCTAGAGCTTCCCGGGACAGGGGTGAAAAACTGTTTTTT

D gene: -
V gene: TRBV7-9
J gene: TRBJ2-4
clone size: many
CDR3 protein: CASSLGTGKNIQYF
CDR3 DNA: TGTGCCAGCAGCTTAGGAACAGGGAAAAACATTCAGTACTTC

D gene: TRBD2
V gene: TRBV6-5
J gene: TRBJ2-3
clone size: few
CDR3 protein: CASSYSILAGESTDTQYF
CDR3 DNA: TGTGCCAGCAGTTACTCGATCCTAGCGGGGGAAAGCACAGATACGCAGTATTTT

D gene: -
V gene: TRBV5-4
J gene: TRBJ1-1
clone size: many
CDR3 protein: CASSSDSYEAFF
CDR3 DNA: TGTGCCAGCAGCTCGGACAGTTATGAAGCTTTCTTT

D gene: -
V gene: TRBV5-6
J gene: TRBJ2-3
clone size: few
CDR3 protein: CASSLVGGRSEDTQYF
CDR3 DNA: TGTGCCAGCAGCTTGGTCGGGGGCCGGAGCGAAGATACGCAGTATTTT

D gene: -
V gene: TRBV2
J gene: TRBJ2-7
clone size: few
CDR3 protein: CASSPKRVLYEQYF
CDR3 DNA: TGTGCCAGCAGTCCTAAGCGGGTTCTCTACGAGCAGTACTTC

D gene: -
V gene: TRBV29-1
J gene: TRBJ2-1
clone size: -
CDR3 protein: CSAVLYLVRQVYNEQFF
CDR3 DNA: TGCAGCGCTGTTCTATACCTGGTTCGACAGGTTTACAATGAGCAGTTCTTC

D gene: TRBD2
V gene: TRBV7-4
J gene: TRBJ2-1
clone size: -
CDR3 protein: CASSFVAGDRNEQFF
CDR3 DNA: TGTGCCAGCAGCTTTGTAGCGGGGGACCGAAATGAGCAGTTCTTC

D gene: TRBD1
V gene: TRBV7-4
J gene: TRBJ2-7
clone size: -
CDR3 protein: CAGSPRDRGAYEQYF
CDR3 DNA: TGTGCCGGCAGCCCGAGGGACAGGGGCGCCTACGAGCAGTACTTC

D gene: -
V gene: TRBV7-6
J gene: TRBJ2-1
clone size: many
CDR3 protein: CASSLRGLGNEQFF
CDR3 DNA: TGTGCCAGCAGCTTAAGGGGACTCGGAAATGAGCAGTTCTTC

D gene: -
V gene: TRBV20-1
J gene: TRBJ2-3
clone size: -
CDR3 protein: CSANAVGGRTDTQYF
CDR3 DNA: TGCAGTGCTAACGCGGTCGGGGGGCGCACAGATACGCAGTATTTT

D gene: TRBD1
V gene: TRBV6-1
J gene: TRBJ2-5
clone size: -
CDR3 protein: CASKIKGARETQYF
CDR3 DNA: TGTGCCAGCAAGATAAAGGGGGCTAGGGAGACCCAGTACTTC

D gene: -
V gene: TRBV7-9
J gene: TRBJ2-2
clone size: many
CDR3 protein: CASSLVWQNTGELFF
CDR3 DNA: TGTGCCAGCAGCTTAGTCTGGCAGAACACCGGGGAGCTGTTTTTT

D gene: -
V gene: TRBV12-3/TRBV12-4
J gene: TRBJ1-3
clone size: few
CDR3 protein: CASTRSAGSSGNTIYF
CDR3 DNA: TGTGCCAGCACCCGATCCGCAGGCAGCTCTGGAAACACCATATATTTT

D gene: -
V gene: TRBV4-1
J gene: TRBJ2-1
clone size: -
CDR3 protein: CASSQVGVASAYNEQFF
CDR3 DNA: TGCGCCAGCAGCCAAGTAGGGGTGGCTAGTGCCTACAATGAGCAGTTCTTC

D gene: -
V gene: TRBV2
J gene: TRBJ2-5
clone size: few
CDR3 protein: CASRTTTGSETQYF
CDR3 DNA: TGTGCCAGCAGAACGACTACGGGGTCTGAGACCCAGTACTTC

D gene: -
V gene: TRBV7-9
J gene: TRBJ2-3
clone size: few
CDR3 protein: CASSKYGGDTDTQYF
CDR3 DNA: TGTGCCAGCAGCAAGTACGGGGGCGACACAGATACGCAGTATTTT

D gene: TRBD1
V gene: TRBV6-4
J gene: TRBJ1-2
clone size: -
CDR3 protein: CASSDSGGTGDYGYTF
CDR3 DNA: TGTGCCAGCAGTGACTCGGGGGGGACAGGCGACTATGGCTACACCTTC

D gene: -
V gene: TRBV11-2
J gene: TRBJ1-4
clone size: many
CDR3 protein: CASSFRSRAEGEKLFF
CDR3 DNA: TGTGCCAGCAGCTTCAGATCTCGAGCCGAGGGTGAAAAACTGTTTTTT